Here is one TCR beta chain with its context. Its antigen is currently unknown. This entry belongs to a study of shared clonotypes between healthy human individuals. In the original processing: ImmunoSEQ only sent back junction sequences with no quality scores, so filtering was done differently. The data were produced by immunoSEQ multiplex PCR, yet TCRdb's version contains in-frame clones alone and is incomplete. V, J and clone size were drawn from that table, and D and trimming were deduced from the DNA. The table includes about 1.5 million clones, roughly 96% detected once. Germline loops: CDR1 MNHEY, CDR2 SMNVEV (reference sequence). CDR3 length: 15 residues. V lost 4 bases to trimming and J lost 3 bases; unmatched junction nucleotides: 3. General observations from the study: A handful of donors had 5% to 6% of their naive CD4 clonotypes in common. Clonotypes not shared had lower generation probabilities than those common to all four donors.

The receptor was derived from a man between 25 and 39 years old in good health. This chain connects TRBV27 to TRBJ2-1; TRBD1 matches at 10 bases. The sequencing sample was made of naive CD4+ T cells sorted from blood. The subset denotes: CD45RA+ positively selected. CDR3 nucleotides: TGTGCCAGCAGTTCGGGACAGGGGAGCTACAATGAGCAGTTCTTC. Translated: CASSSGQGSYNEQFF.